This T cell receptor beta chain was obtained from a study of early T cells in non-severe SARS-CoV-2 infection. The study, taken as a whole, reports: Lookups in VDJdb leaned toward anti-spike CD8 responses and missed private and CD4 specificities.

In regard to this clonotype: No antigen is known for it.

TCRdb recomputed calls from the 5' RACE reads with MiXCR, one row per CDR3 protein. The table includes some 110,000 distinct CDR3 sequences, around 14% detected once. The length of the CDR3 is 14 residues. Germline loops: CDR1 KGHSH, CDR2 LQKENI. V lost 4 bases to trimming and J lost 0 bases, with 9 bases between them. Specimen: whole blood. The rearrangement joins TRBV18 to TRBJ1-1; D unclear. The sequence derives from an adult who was a healthcare worker with PCR-confirmed SARS-CoV-2 infection or an uninfected control (not recorded which). CDR3 amino acids: CASSQADMNTEAFF. The CDR3 bases are TGTGCCAGCTCACAGGCAGATATGAACACTGAAGCTTTCTTT.